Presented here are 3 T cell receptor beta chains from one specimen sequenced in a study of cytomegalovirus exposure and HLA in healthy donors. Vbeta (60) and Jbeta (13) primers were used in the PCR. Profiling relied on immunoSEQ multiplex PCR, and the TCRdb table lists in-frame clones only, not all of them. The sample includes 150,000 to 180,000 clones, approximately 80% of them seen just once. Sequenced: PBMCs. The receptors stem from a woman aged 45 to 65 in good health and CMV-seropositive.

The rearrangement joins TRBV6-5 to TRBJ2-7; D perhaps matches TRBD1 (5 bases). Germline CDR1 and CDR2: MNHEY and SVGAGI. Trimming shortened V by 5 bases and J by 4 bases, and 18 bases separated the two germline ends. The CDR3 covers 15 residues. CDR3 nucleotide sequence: TGTGCCAGCAGTAGGGGTGGCTTGAAACCGTACGAGCAGTACTTC. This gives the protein CASSRGGLKPYEQYF.

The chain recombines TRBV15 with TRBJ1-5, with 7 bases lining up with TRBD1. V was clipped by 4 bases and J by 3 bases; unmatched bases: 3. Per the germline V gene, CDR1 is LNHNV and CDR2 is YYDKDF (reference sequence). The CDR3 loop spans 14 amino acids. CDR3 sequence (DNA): TGTGCCACCAGCACCGACAGGGACAATCAGCCCCAGCATTTT. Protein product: CATSTDRDNQPQHF.

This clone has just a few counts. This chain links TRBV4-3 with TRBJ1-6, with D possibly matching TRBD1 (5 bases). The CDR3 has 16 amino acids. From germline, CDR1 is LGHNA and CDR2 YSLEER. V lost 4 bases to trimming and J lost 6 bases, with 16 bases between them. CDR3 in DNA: TGCGCCAGCAGCCTACTCCATCAGGGTTCTAATTCACCCCTCCACTTT. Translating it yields CASSLLHQGSNSPLHF.